One and the same sample provided the 16 T cell receptor beta chains below, sequenced in a study of monozygotic twins with inflammatory bowel disease (dated by TCRdb to about 2019). Library construction relied on 5' RACE. Sequenced using an Illumina HiSeq 2500. TCRdb reprocessed the public reads and reports one entry per CDR3 protein sequence, without DNA. The table for this sample shows more than 300,000 distinct CDR3 sequences. The biggest ten clones account for around 2.6% of the sample. The sequenced sample consisted of blood. These receptors were obtained from a human donor with ulcerative colitis or Crohn's disease, or a healthy co-twin of an affected twin (not recorded which).

The genes are TRBV6-5 and TRBJ2-7; the D call of TRBD1 rests on TCRdb alone, since no DNA is present to check it. This CDR3 is built from 14 residues. CDR1 and CDR2 (germline): MNHEY, SVGAGI. The CDR3 reads CASSYSKRGPEQYF.

This chain connects TRBV5-1 to TRBJ2-3. CDR1 and CDR2 from the germline V gene are SGHRS and YFSETQ. This CDR3 comprises 15 residues. CDR3 sequence: CASSAEPEVGDTQYF.

The V and J genes are TRBV4-2 and TRBJ1-5. The V gene's germline CDR1 is LGHNA and CDR2 YNFKEQ. This CDR3 has 16 amino acids. The CDR3 here is CASSPGGSSSNQPQHF.

This chain links TRBV20-1 with TRBJ2-2; the TCRdb call, TRBD1, lacks DNA for checking. Germline assignment: CDR1 DFQATT and CDR2 SNEGSKA (reference sequence). The CDR3 extends over 16 amino acids. CDR3: CSARETGRSNTGELFF.

The genes are TRBV11-3 and TRBJ2-2. CDR3 length equals 16 residues. The germline gives CDR1 SGHNT, CDR2 YENEEA. The CDR3 reads CASSSLGRGSTGELFF.

The chain couples TRBV6-5 to TRBJ1-5. The CDR3 extends over 17 amino acids. Looked up from germline, CDR1 is MNHEY and CDR2 is SVGAGI. The CDR3 spells CASSRASNWGSNQPQHF.

The chain combines TRBV19 with TRBJ2-7; TCRdb's D call of TRBD1 is untestable without DNA. CDR3 size: 14 residues. Per the germline V gene, CDR1 is LNHDA and CDR2 is SQIVND (reference sequence). CDR3 in amino acids: CASSRGQASYEQYF.

V and J are TRBV20-1 and TRBJ2-3; TCRdb calls TRBD2, which cannot be checked without DNA. CDR1 DFQATT and CDR2 SNEGSKA come from the germline V gene (reference sequence). The CDR3 sequence is 18 residues long. CDR3 loop: CSARSAGTSGGAYDTQYF.

The gene calls are TRBV30 and TRBJ1-2; as DNA is missing, the TRBD1 call by TCRdb cannot be tested. The CDR3 contains 16 residues. Germline CDR1 is GTSNPN and CDR2 is SVGIG (reference sequence). The CDR3 sequence is CAWSGTGGTLAYGYTF.

The V and J genes are TRBV7-6 and TRBJ2-2; absent DNA, TCRdb's TRBD2 call cannot be checked. The CDR3 is 17 residues long. Germline V gene lookup returns CDR1 SGHVS and CDR2 FNYEAQ. This CDR3 reads CASIGLAGGVNTGELFF. Together with reference TRBV7-6 and TRBJ2-2, the CDR3 gives the full variable domain: GAGVSQSPRYKVTKRGQDVALRCDPISGHVSLYWYRQALGQGPEFLTYFNYEAQQDKSGLPNDRFSAERPEGSISTLTIQRTEQRDSAMYRCASIGLAGGVNTGELFFGEGSRLTVL.

The V call is TRBV12-3 or TRBV12-4, the J call TRBJ2-7; there is no DNA to check the TCRdb D call of TRBD1. There are 15 residues in the CDR3. The CDR3 sequence is CASSSPDRLTYEQYF.

V and J are TRBV7-2 and TRBJ1-2. The length of the CDR3 is 13 residues. CDR1 SGHTA and CDR2 FQGNSA come from the germline V gene. The CDR3 protein is CASSLVPAEIYTF. Based on the CDR3 plus reference TRBV7-2 and TRBJ1-2, the full variable domain is GAGVSQSPSNKVTEKGKDVELRCDPISGHTALYWYRQSLGQGLEFLIYFQGNSAPDKSGLPSDRFSAERTGGSVSTLTIQRTQQEDSAVYLCASSLVPAEIYTFGSGTRLTVV.

V is TRBV5-1 and J is TRBJ2-7; TCRdb indicates TRBD1, and absent DNA this call remains unverified. Germline loops: CDR1 SGHRS, CDR2 YFSETQ. CDR3 size: 14 residues. CDR3 sequence reads: CASSWRTASYEQYF.

This rearrangement joins TRBV4-2 to TRBJ2-2. The CDR3 consists of 14 residues. In germline, CDR1 is LGHNA, CDR2 YNFKEQ. Here the CDR3 reads CASSQELFTWELFF.

The rearrangement links TRBV7-2 to TRBJ1-1; TCRdb reports TRBD1, a call that lacks DNA to check it against. This CDR3 is built from 14 residues. From germline, CDR1 is SGHTA and CDR2 FQGNSA. The CDR3: CDSSLQGDNTEAFF. Combining the CDR3 with reference TRBV7-2 and TRBJ1-1 gives the whole variable domain GAGVSQSPSNKVTEKGKDVELRCDPISGHTALYWYRQSLGQGLEFLIYFQGNSAPDKSGLPSDRFSAERTGGSVSTLTIQRTQQEDSAVYLCDSSLQGDNTEAFFGQGTRLTVV.

The rearrangement joins TRBV12-3 or TRBV12-4 to TRBJ2-3; without DNA, the TCRdb call of TRBD1 cannot be checked. The CDR3 contains 13 residues. CDR3 sequence reads: CASSFWGSDTQYF.